This T cell receptor (beta chain) originates from a study of T cell responses to AZD1222 COVID-19 vaccine (dated by TCRdb to the early 2020s). For the wider study: TCR sequencing was performed for approximately 240 trial participants, of whom 200 to 220 were given two doses of AZD1222 and approximately 25 were given two doses of MenACWY control vaccine. Trial participants were enrolled by age into subgroups of 18-55, 56-69 and 70-plus years, and about 150, 27 and 61 TCR-sequenced participants, respectively, were included in these subgroups.

The CDR3 regions of human TCRbeta chains were analyzed by immunosequencing. Per the source publication's procedure: Repertoire TCRs were matched against a reference library of SARS-CoV-2-specific TCRs generated with the MIRA antigen-specificity platform. Breadth was defined as the fraction of unique TCRs that were SARS-CoV-2-associated. Depth was defined as the fraction of total T cells that were SARS-CoV-2-associated. Using the MIRA data, each spike-specific TCR was assigned both to the spike region to which the TCR was reactive and to a CD4 or CD8 class. Log10-transformed breadth and depth values were compared by one-way ANOVA with Sidak's multiple comparisons tests. The source is immuneACCESS, and TCRdb retained only in-frame sequences with V and J called. Part of the clones is not carried over; for the studies checked, unresolved V genes explain less than half of this, and the remainder is unexplained. D and trimming come from the DNA, and the V and J calls and clone size come from that table. The sample includes fewer than 90,000 clones, with around nine tenths observed a single time. Less than 9% of the sample belongs to the ten largest clones.

On this clone itself: This clone's antigen is unknown. There are no base qualities to consult, and no much larger clone falls within one base.

The meaning of the sample's time point label: about 28 days (+/-7) after the second vaccine dose. AZD1222 recipients whose second dose came at about 4 weeks and those whose second dose came at about 12 weeks were combined into one group, since spike-specific TCR depth and breadth did not differ between the two schedules. The vaccinee samples were drawn from two UK trials, COV001 and COV002, one of which was a single-blind randomized controlled phase 2/3 trial testing AZD1222 (ChAdOx1 nCoV-19) in healthy adults. For TCRbeta chain sequencing, PBMC samples were collected from trial participants at day 0 and at day 28 after the second dose. Results and caveats for the whole study, not just this receptor: The 56-69-year group was small, and its depth increase did not reach significance, likely because of low power. Participants were mostly white British and included more females than males, and it was suggested by the authors that clonal diversity may have been underestimated. Because no day 14 peak-response samples were available, the repertoires could be characterized only after the peak T cell response. Reportedly, almost half of the unique spike-specific TCRs recognized epitopes lying outside the regions that are mutated in the B.1.351 and B.1.1.7 variants. Conclusions about previously exposed vaccinees were limited because only six AZD1222 recipients were SARS-CoV-2 seropositive at baseline. The vaccine-associated CD4 TCRs covered the entire spike protein, and the dominant responses fell in regions 160-218 and 743-854. After two AZD1222 doses, spike-specific TCR breadth and depth were significantly higher than at day 0 and than in MenACWY recipients.

CDR3 length: 16 amino acids, cysteine to phenylalanine. Of the read, only the CDR3 DNA is kept; its 48 bases are in frame from base 1. Germline trimming: 1 base from V, 3 bases from J; junction bases outside gene matches: 5. Reading the germline V gene (reference sequence) gives CDR1 LGHDT and CDR2 YNNKEL. The chain is assembled from TRBV3-1 (or the pseudogene TRBV3-2) and TRBJ2-7, and 11 bases in between align with TRBD1. The sequencing used peripheral blood, collected 28 days after the second AZD1222 dose. This TCR was recovered from an adult who received the AZD1222 COVID-19 vaccine. The DNA is as follows: TGTGCCAGCAGCCAAGGCAGGACAGGGGGCTTCTACGAGCAGTACTTC. It specifies CASSQGRTGGFYEQYF.